This T cell receptor (beta chain) stems from a study of blood T cells in healthy people across ages. Per the germline V gene, CDR1 is SGHVS and CDR2 is FNYEAQ. V was shortened by 5 bases and J by 1 base, with 14 bases between the two germline ends. This CDR3 contains 15 residues. Alongside a J-beta primer mix, a sample-barcoded 5' primer served in a second PCR lasting about 7 to 12 cycles. TCRdb independently ran MiXCR on the 5' RACE reads; one entry per CDR3 protein. The data show some 760,000 distinct CDR3 sequences, approximately 25% seen once. These data also formed part of another study, on T cells of mothers and their children. From that second work: Across the analysis, no persistent microchimeric T cell clones were detected.

This TCR came from a boy between 10 and 17 years old in good health. Sequenced input: blood. This chain joins TRBV7-6 and TRBJ1-1; D is unresolved. CDR3 in amino acids: CASSPHFGSNTEAFF. The CDR3 DNA reads TGTGCCAGCAGCCCCCACTTTGGGTCGAACACTGAAGCTTTCTTT.